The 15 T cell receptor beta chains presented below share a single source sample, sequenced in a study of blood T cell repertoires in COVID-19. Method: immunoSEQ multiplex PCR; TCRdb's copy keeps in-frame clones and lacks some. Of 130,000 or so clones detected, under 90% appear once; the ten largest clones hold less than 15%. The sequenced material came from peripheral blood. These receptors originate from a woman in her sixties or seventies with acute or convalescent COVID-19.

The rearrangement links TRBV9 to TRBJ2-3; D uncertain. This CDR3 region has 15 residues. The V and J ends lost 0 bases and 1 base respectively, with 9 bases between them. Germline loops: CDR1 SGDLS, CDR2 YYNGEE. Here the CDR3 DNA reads TGTGCCAGCAGCGTAGCCCGCGGAGGCACAGATACGCAGTATTTT. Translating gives CASSVARGGTDTQYF. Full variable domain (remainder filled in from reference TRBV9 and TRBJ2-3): DSGVTQTPKHLITATGQRVTLRCSPRSGDLSVYWYQQSLDQGLQFLIQYYNGEERAKGNILERFSAQQFPDLHSELNLSSLELGDSALYFCASSVARGGTDTQYFGPGTRLTVL.

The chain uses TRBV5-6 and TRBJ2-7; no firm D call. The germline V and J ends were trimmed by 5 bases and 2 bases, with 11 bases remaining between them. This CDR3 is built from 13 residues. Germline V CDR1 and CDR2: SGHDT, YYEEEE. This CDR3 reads CASSSRSTYEQYV. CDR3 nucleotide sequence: TGTGCCAGCAGTAGTCGTAGTACCTACGAGCAGTACGTC.

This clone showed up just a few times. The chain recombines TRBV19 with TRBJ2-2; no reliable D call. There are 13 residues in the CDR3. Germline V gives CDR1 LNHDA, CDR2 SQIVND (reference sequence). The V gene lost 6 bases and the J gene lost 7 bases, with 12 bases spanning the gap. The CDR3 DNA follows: TGTGCCAGTAGGCCGACTCTTATCGGGGAGCTGTTTTTT. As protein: CASRPTLIGELFF.

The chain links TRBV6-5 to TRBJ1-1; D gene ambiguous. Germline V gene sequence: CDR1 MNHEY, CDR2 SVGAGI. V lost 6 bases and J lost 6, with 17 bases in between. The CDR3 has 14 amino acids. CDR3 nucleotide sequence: TGTGCCAGCAGCCCCCGCCCAGGAAACGCTGAAGCTTTCTTT. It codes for CASSPRPGNAEAFF.

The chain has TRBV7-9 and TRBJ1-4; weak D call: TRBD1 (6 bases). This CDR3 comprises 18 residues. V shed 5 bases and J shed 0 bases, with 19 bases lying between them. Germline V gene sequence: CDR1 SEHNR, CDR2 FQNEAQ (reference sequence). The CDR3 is CASSPYREPYATNEKLFF. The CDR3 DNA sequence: TGTGCCAGCAGCCCCTACAGGGAACCATACGCAACTAATGAAAAACTGTTTTTT. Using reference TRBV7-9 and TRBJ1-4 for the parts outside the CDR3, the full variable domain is DTGVSQNPRHKITKRGQNVTFRCDPISEHNRLYWYRQTLGQGPEFLTYFQNEAQLEKSRLLSDRFSAERPKGSFSTLEIQRTEQGDSAMYLCASSPYREPYATNEKLFFGSGTQLSVL.

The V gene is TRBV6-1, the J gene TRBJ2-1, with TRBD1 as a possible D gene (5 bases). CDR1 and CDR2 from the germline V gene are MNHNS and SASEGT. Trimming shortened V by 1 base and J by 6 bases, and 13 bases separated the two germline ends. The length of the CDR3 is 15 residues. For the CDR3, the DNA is TGTGCCAGCAGTGAAGTGCCTGGGGCCGGCAATGAGCAGTTCTTC. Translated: CASSEVPGAGNEQFF.

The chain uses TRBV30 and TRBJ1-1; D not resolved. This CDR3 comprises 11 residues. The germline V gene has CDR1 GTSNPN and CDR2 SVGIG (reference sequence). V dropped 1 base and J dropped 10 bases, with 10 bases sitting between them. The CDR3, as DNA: TGTGCCTGGAGTGGGTCCCGGTTAGCTTTCTTT. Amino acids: CAWSGSRLAFF.

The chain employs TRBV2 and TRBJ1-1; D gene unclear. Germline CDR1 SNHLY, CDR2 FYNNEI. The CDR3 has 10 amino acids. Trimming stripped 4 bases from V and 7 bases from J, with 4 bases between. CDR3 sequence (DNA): TGTGCCAGCAGTGGTCTTGAAGCTTTCTTT. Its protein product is CASSGLEAFF.

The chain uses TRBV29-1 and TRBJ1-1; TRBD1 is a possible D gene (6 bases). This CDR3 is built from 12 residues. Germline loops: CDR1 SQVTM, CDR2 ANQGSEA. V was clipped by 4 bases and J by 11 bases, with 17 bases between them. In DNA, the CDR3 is TGCAGCGTTGTGGGAGAAGGGGGGGCGGCTTTCTTT. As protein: CSVVGEGGAAFF.

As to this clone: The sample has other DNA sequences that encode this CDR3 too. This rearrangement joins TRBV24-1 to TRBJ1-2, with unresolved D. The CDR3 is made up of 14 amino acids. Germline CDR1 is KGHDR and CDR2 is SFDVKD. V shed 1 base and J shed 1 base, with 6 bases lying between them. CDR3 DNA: TGTGCCACCAGTGATTTCGGGGTTAACTATGGCTACACCTTC. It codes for CATSDFGVNYGYTF.

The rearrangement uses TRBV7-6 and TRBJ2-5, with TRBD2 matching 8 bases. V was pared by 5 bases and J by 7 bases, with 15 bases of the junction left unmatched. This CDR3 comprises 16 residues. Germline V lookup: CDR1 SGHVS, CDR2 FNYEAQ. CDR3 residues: CASSPRPAGGEGTQYF. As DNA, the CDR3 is TGTGCCAGCAGCCCACGGCCGGCGGGGGGCGAGGGGACCCAGTACTTC.

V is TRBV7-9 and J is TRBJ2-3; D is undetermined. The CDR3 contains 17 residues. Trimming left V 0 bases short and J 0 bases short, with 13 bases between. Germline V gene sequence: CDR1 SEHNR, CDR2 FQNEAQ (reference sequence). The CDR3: CASSLANQAPSTDTQYF. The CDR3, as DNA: TGTGCCAGCAGCTTAGCGAACCAGGCCCCAAGCACAGATACGCAGTATTTT.

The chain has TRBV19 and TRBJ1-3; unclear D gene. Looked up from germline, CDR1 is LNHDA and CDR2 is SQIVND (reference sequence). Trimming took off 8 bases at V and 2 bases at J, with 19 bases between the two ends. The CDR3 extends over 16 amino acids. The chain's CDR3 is CASRTRPQAPGNTIYF. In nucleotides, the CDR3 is TGTGCCAGTCGAACGCGTCCCCAGGCCCCTGGAAACACCATATATTTT.

The CDR3 reads CASSERGFQSGYGYTF. DNA of the CDR3: TGTGCCAGCAGTGAAAGGGGCTTCCAATCTGGGTATGGCTACACCTTC. The chain joins TRBV2 to TRBJ1-2, with a possible D match to TRBD1 (5 bases). Per germline, CDR1 SNHLY and CDR2 FYNNEI. V lost 2 bases, J lost 5 bases, and 18 bases lay in between. The CDR3 has 16 amino acids.

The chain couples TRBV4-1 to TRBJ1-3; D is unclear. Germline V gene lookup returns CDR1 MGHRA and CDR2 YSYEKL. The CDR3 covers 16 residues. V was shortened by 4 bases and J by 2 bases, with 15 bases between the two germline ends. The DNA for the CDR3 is TGCGCCAGCAGCCCCGGGCCCCGACTAACTGGAAACACCATATATTTT. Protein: CASSPGPRLTGNTIYF.